What follows are 4 T cell receptor beta chains derived from one specimen sequenced in a study of shared clonotypes between healthy human individuals. Libraries were prepared by immunoSEQ multiplex PCR; TCRdb keeps only in-frame clonotypes and omits some of them. The sample lists 1.5 million to 2.5 million clones, about 95% occurring once. CD45RO negativity and positive selection for CCR7 defined naive CD8 cells, a population that excluded terminally differentiated effector memory CD45RA+ cells. Sequenced input: naive CD8+ T cells sorted from blood. All receptors come from a young man in good health.

The gene calls are TRBV27 and TRBJ2-3, with no clear D. Germline CDR1 is MNHEY and CDR2 is SMNVEV (reference sequence). The CDR3 length is 16 residues. V shed 1 base and J shed 2 bases, with 13 bases lying between them. In DNA, the CDR3 is TGTGCCAGCAGTTTATATCTCGCGGCACCCACAGATACGCAGTATTTT. Translated: CASSLYLAAPTDTQYF.

V usage is TRBV7-6 and J usage is TRBJ2-5; 8 bases fit TRBD2. Germline trimming cut 4 bases from V and 5 bases from J; bases unmatched to any gene: 9. CDR3 length: 15 amino acids. Germline assignment: CDR1 SGHVS and CDR2 FNYEAQ. The CDR3 region is CASSSGTSFRETQYF. Written as DNA, the CDR3 is TGTGCCAGCAGCTCCGGGACTAGTTTTCGGGAGACCCAGTACTTC.

Details on this clone: Other DNA sequences within the sample encode an identical CDR3. The J gene is TRBJ1-6, the V gene TRBV19; TRBD1 matches at 7 bases. V shed 5 bases and J 6 bases; nucleotides not matched to a gene: 1. CDR1 is LNHDA, CDR2 SQIVND, per germline (reference sequence). CDR3 size: 13 residues. CDR3 loop: CASSPGGNSPLHF. CDR3 in DNA: TGTGCCAGTAGTCCAGGGGGTAATTCACCCCTCCACTTT.

Concerning this clone: Other DNA variants within this sample encode the same CDR3. This sequence joins TRBV5-4 and TRBJ1-3; no reliable D call. V shed 0 bases and J shed 0 bases, with 4 bases lying between them. Germline V gene sequence: CDR1 SGHNT, CDR2 YYREEE (reference sequence). This CDR3 region has 14 residues. The DNA for the CDR3 is TGTGCCAGCAGCTTGGACAGCTCTGGAAACACCATATATTTT. Protein sequence: CASSLDSSGNTIYF.